This T cell receptor beta chain was captured in a study of type 1 and type 2 diabetes patients. V was pared by 3 bases and J by 0 bases, with 3 bases of the junction left unmatched. The length of the CDR3 is 15 residues. The germline V gene encodes CDR1 DFQATT and CDR2 SNEGSKA (reference sequence). PCR was run on genomic DNA. The TCR beta CDR3 region was amplified using 30 forward and 13 reverse primers. One entry per CDR3 protein results from TCRdb running MiXCR on the multiplex PCR reads. The sample holds 270,000 or so distinct CDR3 sequences; 40% to 50% are singletons and the top ten take about 13%.

Sequenced input: peripheral blood mononuclear cells (PBMCs). V is TRBV20-1 and J is TRBJ2-2; 8 nucleotides line up with TRBD2. This clonotype was sampled from a man between 18 and 29 years old with type 2 diabetes. The CDR3 sequence is CSASLAGPNTGELFF. CDR3 coding DNA: TGCAGTGCTAGTCTAGCGGGTCCGAACACCGGGGAGCTGTTTTTT.